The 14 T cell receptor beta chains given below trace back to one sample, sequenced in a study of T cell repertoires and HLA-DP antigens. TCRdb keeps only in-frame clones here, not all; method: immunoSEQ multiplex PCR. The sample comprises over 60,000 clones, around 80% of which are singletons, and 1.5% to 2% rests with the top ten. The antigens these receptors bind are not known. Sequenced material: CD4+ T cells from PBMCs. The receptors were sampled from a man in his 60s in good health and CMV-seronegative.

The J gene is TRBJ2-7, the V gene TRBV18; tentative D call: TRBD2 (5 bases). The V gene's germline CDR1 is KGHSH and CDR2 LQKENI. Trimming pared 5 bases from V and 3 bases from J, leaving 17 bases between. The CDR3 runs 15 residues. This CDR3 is CASSSSRGLVYEQYV. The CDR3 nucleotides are TGTGCCAGCTCAAGCTCCAGAGGGCTAGTCTACGAGCAGTACGTC.

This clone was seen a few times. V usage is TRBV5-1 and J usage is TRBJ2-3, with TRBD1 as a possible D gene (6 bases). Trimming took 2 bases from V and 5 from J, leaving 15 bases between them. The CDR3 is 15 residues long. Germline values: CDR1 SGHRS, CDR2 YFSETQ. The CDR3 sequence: CASSFSGKQGDTQYF. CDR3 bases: TGCGCCAGCAGCTTCAGCGGCAAACAGGGAGATACGCAGTATTTT.

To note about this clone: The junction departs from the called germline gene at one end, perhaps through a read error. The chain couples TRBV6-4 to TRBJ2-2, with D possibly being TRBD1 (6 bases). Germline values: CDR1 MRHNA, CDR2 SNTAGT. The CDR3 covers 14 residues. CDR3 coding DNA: TGTGCCACCAGTAGACAGGATCGCACCGGGGAGCTGTTTTTT. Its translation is CATSRQDRTGELFF.

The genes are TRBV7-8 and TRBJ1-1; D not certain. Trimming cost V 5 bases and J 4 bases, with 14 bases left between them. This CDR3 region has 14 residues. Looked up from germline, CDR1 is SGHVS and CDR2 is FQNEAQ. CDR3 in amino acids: CASSPRPNPTEAFF. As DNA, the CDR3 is TGTGCCAGCAGCCCACGACCCAACCCCACTGAAGCTTTCTTT.

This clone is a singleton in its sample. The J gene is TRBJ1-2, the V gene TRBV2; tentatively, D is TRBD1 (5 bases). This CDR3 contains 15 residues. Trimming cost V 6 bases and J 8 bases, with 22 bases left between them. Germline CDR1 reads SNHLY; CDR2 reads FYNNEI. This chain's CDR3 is CASRARAGTARGYTF. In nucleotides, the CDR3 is TGTGCCAGCAGGGCGCGAGCAGGGACCGCGAGGGGCTACACCTTC.

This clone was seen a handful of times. The chain's CDR3 is CATSLLGRRGNSPLHF. CDR3 bases: TGTGCCACCAGCCTACTTGGTAGGCGGGGAAATTCACCCCTCCACTTT. The chain is built from TRBV15 and TRBJ1-6; D not resolved. Germline loops: CDR1 LNHNV, CDR2 YYDKDF (reference sequence). Trimming left V 5 bases short and J 7 bases short, with 18 bases between. There are 16 residues in the CDR3.

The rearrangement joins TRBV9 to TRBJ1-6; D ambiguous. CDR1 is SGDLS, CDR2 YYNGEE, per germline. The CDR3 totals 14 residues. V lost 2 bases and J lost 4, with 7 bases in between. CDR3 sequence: CASSVTGYNSPLHF. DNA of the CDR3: TGTGCCAGCAGCGTGACTGGATATAATTCACCCCTCCACTTT.

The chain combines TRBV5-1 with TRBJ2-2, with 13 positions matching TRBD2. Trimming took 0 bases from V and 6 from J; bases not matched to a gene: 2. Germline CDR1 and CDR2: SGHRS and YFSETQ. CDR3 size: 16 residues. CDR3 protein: CASSLGLAGGAGELFF. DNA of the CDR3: TGCGCCAGCAGCTTGGGACTAGCGGGAGGAGCCGGGGAGCTGTTTTTT.

The CDR3 coding sequence is TGCAGCGTTGAAACCACAGGCCAAGAGACCCAGTACTTC. The encoded protein is CSVETTGQETQYF. This sequence joins TRBV29-1 and TRBJ2-5; D may be TRBD1 (5 bases). This CDR3 has 13 residues. Between the trimmed V and J ends, which lost 2 bases and 1 base, there was a span of 8 bases. CDR1 is SQVTM and CDR2 is ANQGSEA in the germline V gene.

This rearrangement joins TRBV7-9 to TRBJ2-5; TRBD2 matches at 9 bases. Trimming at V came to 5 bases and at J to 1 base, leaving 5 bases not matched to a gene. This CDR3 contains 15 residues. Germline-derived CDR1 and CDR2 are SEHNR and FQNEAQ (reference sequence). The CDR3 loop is CASSRSGGIQETQYF. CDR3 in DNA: TGTGCCAGCAGCCGCAGCGGGGGGATCCAAGAGACCCAGTACTTC.

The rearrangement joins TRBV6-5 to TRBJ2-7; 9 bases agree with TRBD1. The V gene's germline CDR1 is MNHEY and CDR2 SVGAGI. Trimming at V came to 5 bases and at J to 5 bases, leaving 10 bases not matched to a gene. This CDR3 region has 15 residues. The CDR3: CASSPAGTGRHEQYV. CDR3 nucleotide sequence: TGTGCCAGCAGTCCCGCCGGGACAGGGAGGCACGAGCAGTACGTC.

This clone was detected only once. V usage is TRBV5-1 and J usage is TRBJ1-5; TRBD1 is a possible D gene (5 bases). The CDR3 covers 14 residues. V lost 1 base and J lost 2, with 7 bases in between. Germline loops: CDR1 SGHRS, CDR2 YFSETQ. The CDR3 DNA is TGCGCCAGCAGCTTGCGAGGGGGCAATCAGCCCCAGCATTTT. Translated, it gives CASSLRGGNQPQHF.

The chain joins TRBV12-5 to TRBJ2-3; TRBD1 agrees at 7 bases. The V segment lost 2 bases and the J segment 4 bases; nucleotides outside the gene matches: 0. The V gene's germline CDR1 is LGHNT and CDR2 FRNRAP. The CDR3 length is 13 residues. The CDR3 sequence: CASGLQGADTQYF. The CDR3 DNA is TGTGCTAGTGGTTTGCAGGGGGCAGATACGCAGTATTTT.

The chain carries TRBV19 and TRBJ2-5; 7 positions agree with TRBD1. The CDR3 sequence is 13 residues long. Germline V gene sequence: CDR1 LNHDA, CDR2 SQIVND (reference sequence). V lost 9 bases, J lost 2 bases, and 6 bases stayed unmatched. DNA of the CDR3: TGTGCCAGCGCACAGGGGACGCAAGAGACCCAGTACTTC. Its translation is CASAQGTQETQYF.